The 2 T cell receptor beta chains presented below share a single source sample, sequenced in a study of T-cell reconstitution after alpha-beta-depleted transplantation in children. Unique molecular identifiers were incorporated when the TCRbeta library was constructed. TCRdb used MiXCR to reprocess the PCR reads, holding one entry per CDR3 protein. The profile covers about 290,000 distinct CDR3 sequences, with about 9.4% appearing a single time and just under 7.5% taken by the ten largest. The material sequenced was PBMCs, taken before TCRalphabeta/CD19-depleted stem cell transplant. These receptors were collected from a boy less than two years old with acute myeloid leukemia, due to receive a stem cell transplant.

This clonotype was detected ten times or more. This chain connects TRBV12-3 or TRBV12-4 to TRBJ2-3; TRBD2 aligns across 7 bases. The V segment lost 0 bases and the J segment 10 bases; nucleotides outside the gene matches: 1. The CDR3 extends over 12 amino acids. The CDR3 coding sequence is TGTGCCAGCAGTTTAGCGGGAGGGCCGCAGTATTTT. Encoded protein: CASSLAGGPQYF.

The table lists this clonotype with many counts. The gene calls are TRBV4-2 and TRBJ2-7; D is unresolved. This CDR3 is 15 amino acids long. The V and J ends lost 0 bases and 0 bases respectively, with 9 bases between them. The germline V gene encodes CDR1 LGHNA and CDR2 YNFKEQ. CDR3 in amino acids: CASSQEWWFSYEQYF. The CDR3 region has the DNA TGTGCCAGCAGCCAAGAGTGGTGGTTCTCCTACGAGCAGTACTTC.